What follows are 23 T cell receptor beta chains derived from one specimen sequenced in a study of PD-1 blockade in classical Hodgkin lymphoma. Profiling relied on immunoSEQ multiplex PCR, and the TCRdb table lists in-frame clones only, not all of them. The data contain approximately 6,800 clones, 45% to 70% of them singletons. Described time point: cycle 4 day 1 (C4D1), after six to seven weeks of nivolumab. All patients experienced relapse after autologous stem cell transplantation, and brentuximab vedotin exposure was variable. Thawed PBMCs were the source of CD8+ T cells, obtained through magnetic negative selection. The starting material was CD8+ T cells from blood, obtained before the fourth cycle of nivolumab. The source of these receptors is a human donor with classical Hodgkin lymphoma.

This clone appeared a few times. The chain combines TRBV27 with TRBJ1-5; D is unresolved. The germline V gene encodes CDR1 MNHEY and CDR2 SMNVEV (reference sequence). The CDR3 sequence is 15 residues long. Trimming left V 6 bases short and J 2 bases short, with 14 bases between. CDR3 sequence: CASSHISDGNQPQHF. The CDR3 coding sequence is TGTGCCAGCAGCCACATTTCCGATGGCAATCAGCCCCAGCATTTT.

Worth noting for this clone: One end of the junction does not line up with germline, which may come from a read error. This chain uses TRBV4-1 with TRBJ2-3; a possible D gene is TRBD1 (5 bases). Germline lookup yields CDR1 MGHRA and CDR2 YSYEKL. This CDR3 is 17 amino acids long. CDR3 nucleotides: TGCGCCAACAGCCAAGTTTCCGGCAGGGCAAGCACAGATACGCAGTATTTT. The encoded protein is CANSQVSGRASTDTQYF.

The chain links TRBV5-8 to TRBJ2-3, with 8 bases aligning to TRBD1. Looked up from germline, CDR1 is SGHTS and CDR2 is YDEGEE. Trimming took 4 bases from V and 4 from J; bases not matched to a gene: 8. The length of the CDR3 is 15 residues. DNA of the CDR3: TGTGCCAGCAGCCCAGGACAGGGATCCGCAGATACGCAGTATTTT. Translating gives CASSPGQGSADTQYF. Full variable domain (missing parts from reference TRBV5-8 and TRBJ2-3): EAGVTQSPTHLIKTRGQQATLRCSPISGHTSVYWYQQALGLGLQFLLWYDEGEERNRGNFPPRFSGRQFPNYSSELNVNALELEDSALYLCASSPGQGSADTQYFGPGTRLTVL.

There are a few counts of this clone. This chain connects TRBV28 to TRBJ1-1, with D possibly TRBD1 on 5 matching bases. Germline V gene sequence: CDR1 MDHEN, CDR2 SYDVKM. V lost 10 bases and J 7 bases, leaving 25 bases between the germline ends. The CDR3 consists of 15 residues. CDR3 DNA: TGTGCCACCCAGTTTACCCCTGACAGTCTGGTTGAAGCTTTCTTT. Protein: CATQFTPDSLVEAFF.

The J gene is TRBJ2-7, the V gene TRBV7-9; 8 bases are shared with TRBD1. The CDR3 covers 14 residues. Germline CDR1 and CDR2: SEHNR and FQNEAQ (reference sequence). The ends lost 5 bases at V and 2 bases at J; junction bases unmatched: 5. The CDR3 protein is CASSPGTGPYEQYF. CDR3 bases: TGTGCCAGCAGCCCCGGGACAGGACCCTACGAGCAGTACTTC.

This clone was observed a handful of times. This chain connects TRBV7-9 to TRBJ2-1; 11 nucleotides agree with TRBD2. V was clipped by 5 bases and J by 4 bases; unmatched bases: 4. Germline assignment: CDR1 SEHNR and CDR2 FQNEAQ (reference sequence). The CDR3 runs 15 residues. The CDR3 reads CASSVGTSGYNEQFF. The CDR3 DNA reads as TGTGCCAGCAGCGTGGGGACTAGCGGTTACAATGAGCAGTTCTTC.

This clone was observed a few times. This chain uses TRBV11-2 with TRBJ2-5; 9 bases align to TRBD1. The V gene's germline CDR1 is SGHAT and CDR2 FQNNGV. V shed 5 bases, J shed 3 bases, and the junction held 10 bases outside the gene matches. This CDR3 contains 16 residues. The CDR3 DNA reads as TGTGCCAGCAGCCCCTTGGACAGGGGCGCTGAAGAGACCCAGTACTTC. It translates to CASSPLDRGAEETQYF.

The chain carries TRBV7-6 and TRBJ2-6; D perhaps matches TRBD1 (5 bases). CDR3 length: 20 residues. Germline V gene data show CDR1 as SGHVS and CDR2 as FNYEAQ. V gave up 5 bases and J gave up 1 base, with 24 bases separating them. CDR3 DNA sequence: TGTGCCAGCAGCCCTAGGGGCATCAGTTTCGCCCAATCTGGGGCCAACGTCCTGACTTTC. It translates to CASSPRGISFAQSGANVLTF. The full variable domain, in which reference TRBV7-6 and TRBJ2-6 provide the parts outside the CDR3, is GAGVSQSPRYKVTKRGQDVALRCDPISGHVSLYWYRQALGQGPEFLTYFNYEAQQDKSGLPNDRFSAERPEGSISTLTIQRTEQRDSAMYRCASSPRGISFAQSGANVLTFGAGSRLTVL.

This clone was seen a handful of times. V is TRBV4-2 and J is TRBJ1-1; D is possibly TRBD1 (6 bases). The CDR3 length is 14 residues. V dropped 4 bases and J dropped 0 bases, with 9 bases sitting between them. Germline loops: CDR1 LGHNA, CDR2 YNFKEQ. The DNA for the CDR3 is TGTGCCAGCAGCCGGGACAACTTGAACACTGAAGCTTTCTTT. It yields the protein CASSRDNLNTEAFF.

Details on this clone: At the DNA level, this CDR3 is encoded by other sequences in the same sample as well. The rearrangement uses TRBV7-9 and TRBJ1-1; D perhaps matches TRBD1 (5 bases). Germline V CDR1 and CDR2: SEHNR, FQNEAQ (reference sequence). V was cut by 0 bases and J by 4 bases, with 9 bases left in between. This CDR3 contains 14 residues. The CDR3 reads CASSLADSPTEAFF. As DNA, the CDR3 is TGTGCCAGCAGCTTAGCCGACAGTCCCACTGAAGCTTTCTTT. Full variable domain (outside the CDR3, taken from reference TRBV7-9 and TRBJ1-1): DTGVSQNPRHKITKRGQNVTFRCDPISEHNRLYWYRQTLGQGPEFLTYFQNEAQLEKSRLLSDRFSAERPKGSFSTLEIQRTEQGDSAMYLCASSLADSPTEAFFGQGTRLTVV.

V and J are TRBV27 and TRBJ1-3; D is uncertain. The germline V gene has CDR1 MNHEY and CDR2 SMNVEV (reference sequence). Trimming cost V 2 bases and J 10 bases, with 15 bases left between them. The CDR3 sequence is 14 residues long. The CDR3 here is CASSLTGVVGTIYF. The CDR3 region has the DNA TGTGCCAGCAGTTTAACGGGCGTAGTGGGGACCATATATTTT.

The rearrangement links TRBV30 to TRBJ1-2; 10 bases agree with TRBD1. This CDR3 spans 15 amino acids. The J segment lost 4 bases and the V segment lost 4 bases, leaving 9 bases of the junction unmatched. Germline-derived CDR1 and CDR2 are GTSNPN and SVGIG (reference sequence). CDR3 protein: CAWTGTGDRGYGYTF. For the CDR3, the DNA is TGTGCCTGGACCGGGACAGGGGATCGGGGCTATGGCTACACCTTC.

Written as DNA, the CDR3 is TGTGCCAGCAGCCAGGGACAGAACTATGGCTACACCTTC. It translates to CASSQGQNYGYTF. The chain couples TRBV7-2 to TRBJ1-2, with 7 bases aligning to TRBD1. The CDR3 has 13 residues. V shed 5 bases, J shed 2 bases, and the junction held 2 bases outside the gene matches. CDR1 and CDR2 (germline): SGHTA, FQGNSA.

V gene TRBV29-1 combines with J gene TRBJ2-5, with 12 bases lining up with TRBD1. This CDR3 spans 14 amino acids. With 6 bases clipped from V and 5 bases from J, the junction kept 7 bases outside the gene matches. CDR1 is SQVTM and CDR2 is ANQGSEA in the germline V gene. The CDR3, as DNA: TGCAGCGTCACCGGGACAGGGGGCCTCGAGACCCAGTACTTC. Translation: CSVTGTGGLETQYF.

The CDR3 coding sequence is TGCAGCGTTAGGACTAGCGGGAGCTACGAGCAGTACTTC. It encodes CSVRTSGSYEQYF. The V and J genes are TRBV29-1 and TRBJ2-7, with TRBD2 matching over 13 bases. Germline V gene sequence: CDR1 SQVTM, CDR2 ANQGSEA. This CDR3 is 13 amino acids long. The V and J ends lost 5 bases and 3 bases, in that order; junction bases with no gene match: 1.

The chain has TRBV7-9 and TRBJ2-1; tentatively, D is TRBD1 (6 bases). This CDR3 comprises 15 residues. The V and J ends lost 2 bases and 8 bases respectively, with 16 bases between them. CDR1 is SEHNR and CDR2 is FQNEAQ in the germline V gene (reference sequence). The CDR3 spells CASSLSSSQGDEQFF. The CDR3 nucleotides are TGTGCCAGCAGCTTAAGCTCTTCACAGGGCGATGAGCAGTTCTTC.

This chain links TRBV2 with TRBJ2-4, with 7 bases aligning to TRBD1. The ends lost 5 bases at V and 7 bases at J; junction bases unmatched: 20. The CDR3 runs to 18 residues. The germline V gene has CDR1 SNHLY and CDR2 FYNNEI. CDR3 amino acids: CASSPTGIELLSRNIQYF. The CDR3 DNA follows: TGTGCCAGCAGTCCGACAGGGATCGAACTACTCTCTAGGAACATTCAGTACTTC.

This sequence joins TRBV29-1 and TRBJ1-2, with D maybe TRBD1 (6 bases). The V gene lost 4 bases and the J gene lost 8 bases, with 17 bases spanning the gap. This CDR3 spans 13 amino acids. Germline V lookup: CDR1 SQVTM, CDR2 ANQGSEA. The DNA for the CDR3 is TGCAGCGTTGCCGACAGGTCAGTGGAGGGCTACACCTTC. Translated: CSVADRSVEGYTF.

The rearrangement joins TRBV7-2 to TRBJ2-7; 11 bases match TRBD2. Per germline, CDR1 SGHTA and CDR2 FQGNSA. V lost 1 base, J lost 0 bases, and 5 bases stayed unmatched. The CDR3 is made up of 17 amino acids. CDR3 bases: TGTGCCAGCAGCTTAGTAGCGGGAGGGCCGAGCTCCTACGAGCAGTACTTC. It specifies CASSLVAGGPSSYEQYF. The whole variable domain, remainder taken from reference TRBV7-2 and TRBJ2-7, is GAGVSQSPSNKVTEKGKDVELRCDPISGHTALYWYRQSLGQGLEFLIYFQGNSAPDKSGLPSDRFSAERTGGSVSTLTIQRTQQEDSAVYLCASSLVAGGPSSYEQYFGPGTRLTVT.

The J gene is TRBJ2-7, the V gene TRBV4-1; D may be TRBD2 (5 bases). Germline V gene sequence: CDR1 MGHRA, CDR2 YSYEKL. The ends were cut back, 3 bases at V and 0 bases at J, with 9 bases in the middle. This CDR3 has 14 residues. This CDR3 reads CASSQIRDSYEQYF. In DNA form, the CDR3 reads TGCGCCAGCAGCCAGATCCGGGACTCCTACGAGCAGTACTTC.

The chain is built from TRBV6-1 and TRBJ2-7; 7 nucleotides align to TRBD1. Germline values: CDR1 MNHNS, CDR2 SASEGT. V shed 7 bases, J shed 3 bases, and the junction held 6 bases outside the gene matches. The CDR3 consists of 13 residues. The CDR3 DNA is TGTGCCAGCATTAGGGCAGGGGGCTACGAGCAGTACTTC. Amino acids: CASIRAGGYEQYF.

This clone showed up just a few times. The J gene is TRBJ2-1, the V gene TRBV7-9; weak D call: TRBD2 (5 bases). Deletions cut 4 bases from V and 10 bases from J, with 20 bases between. CDR3 length equals 15 residues. Germline V CDR1 and CDR2: SEHNR, FQNEAQ (reference sequence). CDR3 bases: TGTGCCAGCAGCTCTACGACACGGAGGTTTGAGGAGCAGTTCTTC. Protein: CASSSTTRRFEEQFF.

V is TRBV28 and J is TRBJ2-1; D ambiguous. Trimming removed 3 bases from V and 4 bases from J, with 13 bases in between. The germline V gene has CDR1 MDHEN and CDR2 SYDVKM. This CDR3 is 15 amino acids long. The CDR3 sequence is CASSFPLTGYNEQFF. The CDR3 coding sequence is TGTGCCAGCAGTTTCCCCCTGACTGGTTACAATGAGCAGTTCTTC.